The T cell receptor (beta chain) described here comes from a study of cytomegalovirus exposure and HLA in healthy donors. PCR amplification relied on 60 Vbeta primers (plus 13 Jbeta primers). Generated by immunoSEQ multiplex PCR, the TCRdb table keeps only in-frame clones and is missing some. The sample carries roughly 200,000 clones, roughly 80% recorded once. In regard to this clone: Its antigen remains unidentified.

Germline V CDR1 and CDR2: SGDLS, YYNGEE. V was pared by 2 bases and J by 0 bases, with 8 bases between. CDR3 length: 15 amino acids. Study results and limitations: Researchers reportedly found TCR beta sequences accurately predicted most subjects' HLA-A and HLA-B alleles.

This receptor was obtained from a man aged 55 to 70 in good health and CMV-seronegative. The sample comprised PBMCs. This chain joins TRBV9 and TRBJ1-4; D uncertain. The CDR3 protein is CASSVEGTTNEKLFF. As DNA, the CDR3 is TGTGCCAGCAGCGTCGAGGGCACAACTAATGAAAAACTGTTTTTT.